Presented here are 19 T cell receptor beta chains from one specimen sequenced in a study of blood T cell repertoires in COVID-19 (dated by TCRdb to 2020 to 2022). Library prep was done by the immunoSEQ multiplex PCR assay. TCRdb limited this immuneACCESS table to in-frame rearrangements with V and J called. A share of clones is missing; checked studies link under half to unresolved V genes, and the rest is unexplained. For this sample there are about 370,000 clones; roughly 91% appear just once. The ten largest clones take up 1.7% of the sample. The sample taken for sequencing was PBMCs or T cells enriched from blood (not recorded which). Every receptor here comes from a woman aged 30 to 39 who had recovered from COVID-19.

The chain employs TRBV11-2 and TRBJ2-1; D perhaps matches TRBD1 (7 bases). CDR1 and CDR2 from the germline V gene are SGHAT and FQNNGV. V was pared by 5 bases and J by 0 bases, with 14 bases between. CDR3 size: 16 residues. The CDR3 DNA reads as TGTGCCAGCAGCCCAAGGGGGGACAGCTCCTACAATGAGCAGTTCTTC. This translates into CASSPRGDSSYNEQFF.

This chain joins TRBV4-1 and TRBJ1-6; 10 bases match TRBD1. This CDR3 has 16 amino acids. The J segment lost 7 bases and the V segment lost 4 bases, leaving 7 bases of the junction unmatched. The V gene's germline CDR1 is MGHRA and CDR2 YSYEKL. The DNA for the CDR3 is TGCGCCAGCAGCCCAGGGACAGGGGTCAACAATTCACCCCTCCACTTT. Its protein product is CASSPGTGVNNSPLHF.

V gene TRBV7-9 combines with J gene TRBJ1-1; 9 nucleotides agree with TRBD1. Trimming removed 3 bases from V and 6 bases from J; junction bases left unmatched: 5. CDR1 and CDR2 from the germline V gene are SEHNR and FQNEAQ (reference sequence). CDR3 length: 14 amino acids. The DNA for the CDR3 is TGTGCCAGCAGCTTTTCCGGGACAGGGTCTGAAGCTTTCTTT. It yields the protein CASSFSGTGSEAFF.

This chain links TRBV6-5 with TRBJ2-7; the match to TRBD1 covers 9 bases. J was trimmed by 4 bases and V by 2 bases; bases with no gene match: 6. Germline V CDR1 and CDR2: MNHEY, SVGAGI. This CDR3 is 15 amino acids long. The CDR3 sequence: CASSYTGTGFYEQYF. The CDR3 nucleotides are TGTGCCAGCAGTTACACCGGGACAGGGTTTTACGAGCAGTACTTC.

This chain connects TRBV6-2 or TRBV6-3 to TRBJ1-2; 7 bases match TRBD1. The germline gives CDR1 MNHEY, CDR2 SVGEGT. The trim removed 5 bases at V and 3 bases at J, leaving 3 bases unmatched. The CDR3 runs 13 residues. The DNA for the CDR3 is TGTGCCAGCAGTCGGGACAGCCACTATGGCTACACCTTC. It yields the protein CASSRDSHYGYTF.

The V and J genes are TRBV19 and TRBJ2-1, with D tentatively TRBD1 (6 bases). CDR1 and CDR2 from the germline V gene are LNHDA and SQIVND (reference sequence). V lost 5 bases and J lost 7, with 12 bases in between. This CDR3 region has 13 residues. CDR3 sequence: CASSPQGLNEQFF. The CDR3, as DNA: TGTGCCAGTAGTCCTCAGGGGTTGAATGAGCAGTTCTTC.

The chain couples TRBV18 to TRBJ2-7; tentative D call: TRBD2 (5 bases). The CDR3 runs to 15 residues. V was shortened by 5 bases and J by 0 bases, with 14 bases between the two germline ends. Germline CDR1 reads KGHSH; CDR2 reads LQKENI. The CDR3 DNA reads TGTGCCAGCTCATCGCGGACGGGAATCTCCTACGAGCAGTACTTC. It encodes CASSSRTGISYEQYF. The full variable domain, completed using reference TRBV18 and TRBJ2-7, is NAGVMQNPRHLVRRRGQEARLRCSPMKGHSHVYWYRQLPEEGLKFMVYLQKENIIDESGMPKERFSAEFPKEGPSILRIQQVVRGDSAAYFCASSSRTGISYEQYFGPGTRLTVT.

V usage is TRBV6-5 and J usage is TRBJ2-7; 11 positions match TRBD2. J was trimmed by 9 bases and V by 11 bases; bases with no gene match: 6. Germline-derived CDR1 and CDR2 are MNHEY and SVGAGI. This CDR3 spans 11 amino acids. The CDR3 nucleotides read TGTGCCGGACTAGCGGGTGGCGCGCAGTACTTC. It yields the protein CAGLAGGAQYF.

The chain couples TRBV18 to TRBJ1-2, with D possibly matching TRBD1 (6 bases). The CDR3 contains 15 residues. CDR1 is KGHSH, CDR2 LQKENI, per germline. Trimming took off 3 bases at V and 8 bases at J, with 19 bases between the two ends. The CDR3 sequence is CASSPGQRSGRGYTF. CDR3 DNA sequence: TGTGCCAGCTCACCGGGACAACGCTCCGGCAGGGGCTACACCTTC.

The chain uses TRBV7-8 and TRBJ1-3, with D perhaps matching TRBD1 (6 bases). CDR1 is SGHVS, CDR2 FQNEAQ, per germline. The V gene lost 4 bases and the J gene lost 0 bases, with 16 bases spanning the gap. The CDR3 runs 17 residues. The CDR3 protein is CASSSDKDRYSGNTIYF. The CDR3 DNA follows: TGTGCCAGCAGCTCCGACAAGGACAGATACTCTGGAAACACCATATATTTT.

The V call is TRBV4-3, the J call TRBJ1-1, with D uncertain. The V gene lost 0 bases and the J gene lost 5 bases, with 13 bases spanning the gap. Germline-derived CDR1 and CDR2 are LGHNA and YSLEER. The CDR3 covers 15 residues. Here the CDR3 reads CASSQDSSGETEAFF. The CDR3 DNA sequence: TGCGCCAGCAGCCAAGATTCTTCTGGGGAGACTGAAGCTTTCTTT.

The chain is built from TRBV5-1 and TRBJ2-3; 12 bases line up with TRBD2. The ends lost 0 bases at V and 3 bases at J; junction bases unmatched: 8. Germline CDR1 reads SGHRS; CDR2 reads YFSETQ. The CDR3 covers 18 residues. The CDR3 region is CASSLAVLAGGQTDTQYF. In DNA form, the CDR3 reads TGCGCCAGCAGCTTGGCCGTTCTAGCGGGGGGGCAAACAGATACGCAGTATTTT.

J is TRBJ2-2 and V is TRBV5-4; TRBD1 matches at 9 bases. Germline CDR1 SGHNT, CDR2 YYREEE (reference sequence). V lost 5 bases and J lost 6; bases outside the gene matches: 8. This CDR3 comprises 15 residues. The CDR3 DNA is TGTGCCAGCAGTCGCGGACAGGGGAGGCCCGGGGAGCTGTTTTTT. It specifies CASSRGQGRPGELFF.

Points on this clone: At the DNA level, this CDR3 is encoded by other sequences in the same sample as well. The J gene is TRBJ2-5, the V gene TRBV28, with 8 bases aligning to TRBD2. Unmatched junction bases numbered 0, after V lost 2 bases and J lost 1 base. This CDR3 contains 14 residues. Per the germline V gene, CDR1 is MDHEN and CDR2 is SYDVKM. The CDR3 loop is CASSLSGSQETQYF. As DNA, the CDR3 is TGTGCCAGCAGTTTAAGCGGGAGCCAAGAGACCCAGTACTTC.

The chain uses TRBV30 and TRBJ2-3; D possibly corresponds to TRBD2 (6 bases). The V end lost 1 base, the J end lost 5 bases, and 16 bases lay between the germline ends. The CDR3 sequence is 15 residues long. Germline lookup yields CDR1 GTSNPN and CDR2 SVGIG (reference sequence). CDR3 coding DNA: TGTGCCTGGAGTGGGGACTTGTGGGATCGAGATACGCAGTATTTT. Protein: CAWSGDLWDRDTQYF. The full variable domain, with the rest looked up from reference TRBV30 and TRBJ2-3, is SQTIHQWPATLVQPVGSPLSLECTVEGTSNPNLYWYRQAAGRGLQLLFYSVGIGQISSEVPQNLSASRPQDRQFILSSKKLLLSDSGFYLCAWSGDLWDRDTQYFGPGTRLTVL.

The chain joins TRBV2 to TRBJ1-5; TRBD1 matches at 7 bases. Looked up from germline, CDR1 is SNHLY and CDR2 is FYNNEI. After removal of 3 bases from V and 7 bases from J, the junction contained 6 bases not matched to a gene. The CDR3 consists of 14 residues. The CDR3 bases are TGTGCCAGCAGTGACGGGCAGGGGGTACAGCCCCAGCATTTT. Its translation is CASSDGQGVQPQHF.

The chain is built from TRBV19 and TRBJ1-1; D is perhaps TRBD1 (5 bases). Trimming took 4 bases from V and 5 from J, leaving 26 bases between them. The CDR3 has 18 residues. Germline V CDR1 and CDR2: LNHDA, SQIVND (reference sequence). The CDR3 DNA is TGTGCCAGTAGTACGAATCGACTGGGGACCGGGACTGTAACTGAAGCTTTCTTT. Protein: CASSTNRLGTGTVTEAFF.

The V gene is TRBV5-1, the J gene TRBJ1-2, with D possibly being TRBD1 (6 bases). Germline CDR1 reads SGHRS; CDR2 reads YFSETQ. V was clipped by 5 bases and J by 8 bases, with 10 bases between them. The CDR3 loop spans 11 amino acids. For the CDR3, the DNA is TGCGCCAGCAGAACGGACAGCGGCTACACCTTC. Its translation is CASRTDSGYTF.

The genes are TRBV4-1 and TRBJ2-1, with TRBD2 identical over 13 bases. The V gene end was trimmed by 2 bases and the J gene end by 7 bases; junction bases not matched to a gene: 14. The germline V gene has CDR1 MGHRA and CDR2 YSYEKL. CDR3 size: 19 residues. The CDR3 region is CASSQLQEKGLAGKNEQFF. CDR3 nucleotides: TGCGCCAGCAGCCAACTACAGGAAAAGGGACTAGCGGGAAAAAATGAGCAGTTCTTC.